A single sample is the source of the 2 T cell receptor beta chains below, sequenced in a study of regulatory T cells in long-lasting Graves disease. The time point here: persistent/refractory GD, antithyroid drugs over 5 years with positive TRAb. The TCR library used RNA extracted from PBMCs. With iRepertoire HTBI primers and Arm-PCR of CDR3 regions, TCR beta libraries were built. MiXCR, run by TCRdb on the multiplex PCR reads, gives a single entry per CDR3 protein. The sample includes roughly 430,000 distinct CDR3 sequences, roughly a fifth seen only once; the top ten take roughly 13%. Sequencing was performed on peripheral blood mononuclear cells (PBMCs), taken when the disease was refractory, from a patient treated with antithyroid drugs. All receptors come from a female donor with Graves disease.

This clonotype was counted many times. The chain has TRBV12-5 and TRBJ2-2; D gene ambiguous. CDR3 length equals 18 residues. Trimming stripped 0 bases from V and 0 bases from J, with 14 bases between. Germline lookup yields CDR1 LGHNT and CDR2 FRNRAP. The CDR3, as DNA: TGTGCTAGTGGTTTGGTACTTGAAAGGCCTACGAACACCGGGGAGCTGTTTTTT. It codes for CASGLVLERPTNTGELFF.

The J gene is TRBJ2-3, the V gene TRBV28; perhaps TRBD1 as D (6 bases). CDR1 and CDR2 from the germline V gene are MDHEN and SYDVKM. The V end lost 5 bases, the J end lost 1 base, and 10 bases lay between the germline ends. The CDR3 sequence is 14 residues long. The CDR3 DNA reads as TGTGCCAGCAGTCCCCGACAGGGCACAGATACGCAGTATTTT. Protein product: CASSPRQGTDTQYF.